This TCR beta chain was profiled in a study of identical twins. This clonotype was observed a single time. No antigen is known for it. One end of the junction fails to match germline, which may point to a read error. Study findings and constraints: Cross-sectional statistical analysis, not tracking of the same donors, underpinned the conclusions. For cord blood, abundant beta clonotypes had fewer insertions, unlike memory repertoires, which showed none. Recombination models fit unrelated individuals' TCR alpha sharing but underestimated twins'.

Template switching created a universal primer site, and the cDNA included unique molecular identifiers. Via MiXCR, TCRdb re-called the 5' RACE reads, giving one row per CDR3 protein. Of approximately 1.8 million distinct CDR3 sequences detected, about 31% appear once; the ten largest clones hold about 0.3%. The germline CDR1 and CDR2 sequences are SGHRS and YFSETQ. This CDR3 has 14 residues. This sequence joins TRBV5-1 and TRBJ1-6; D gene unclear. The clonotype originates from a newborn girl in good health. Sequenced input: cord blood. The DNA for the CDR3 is TGCGCCAGCAGCTTGGCCGGGAAAAATTCACCCCCCCACTTT. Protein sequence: CASSLAGKNSPPHF. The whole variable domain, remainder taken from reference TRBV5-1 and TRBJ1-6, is KAGVTQTPRYLIKTRGQQVTLSCSPISGHRSVSWYQQTPGQGLQFLFEYFSETQRNKGNFPGRFSGRQFSNSRSEMNVSTLELGDSALYLCASSLAGKNSPPHFGNGTRLTVT.